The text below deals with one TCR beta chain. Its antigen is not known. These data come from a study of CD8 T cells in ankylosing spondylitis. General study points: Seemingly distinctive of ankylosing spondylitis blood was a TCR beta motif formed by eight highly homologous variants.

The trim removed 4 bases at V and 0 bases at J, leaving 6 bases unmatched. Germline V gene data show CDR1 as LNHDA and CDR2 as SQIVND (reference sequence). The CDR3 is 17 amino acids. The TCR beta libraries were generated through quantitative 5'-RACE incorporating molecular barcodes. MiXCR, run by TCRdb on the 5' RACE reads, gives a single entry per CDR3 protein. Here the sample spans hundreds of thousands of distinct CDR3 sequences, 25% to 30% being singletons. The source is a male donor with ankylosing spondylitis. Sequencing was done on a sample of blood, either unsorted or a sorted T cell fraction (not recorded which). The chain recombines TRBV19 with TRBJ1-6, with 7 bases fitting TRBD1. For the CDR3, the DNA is TGTGCCAGTAGTACATCAGGACAGGTCTCCTATAATTCACCCCTCCACTTT. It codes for CASSTSGQVSYNSPLHF.